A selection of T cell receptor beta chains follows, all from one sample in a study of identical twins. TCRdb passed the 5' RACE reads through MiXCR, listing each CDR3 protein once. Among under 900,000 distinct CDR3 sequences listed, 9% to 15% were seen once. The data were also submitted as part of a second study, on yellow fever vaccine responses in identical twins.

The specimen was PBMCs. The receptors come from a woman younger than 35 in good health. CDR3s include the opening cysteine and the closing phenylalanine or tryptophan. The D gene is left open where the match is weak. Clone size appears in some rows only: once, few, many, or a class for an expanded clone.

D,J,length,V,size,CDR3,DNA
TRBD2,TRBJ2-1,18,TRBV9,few,CASSRKIGLAGGRDEQFF,TGTGCCAGCAGCAGAAAGATTGGACTAGCGGGGGGTCGGGATGAGCAGTTCTTC
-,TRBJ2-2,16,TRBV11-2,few,CASSRRGLLGAGELFF,TGTGCCAGCAGCCGTCGGGGGCTCTTAGGAGCCGGGGAGCTGTTTTTT
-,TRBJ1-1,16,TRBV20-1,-,CSASLQVLGQDTEAFF,TGCAGTGCTAGTTTGCAGGTACTCGGCCAGGACACTGAAGCTTTCTTT
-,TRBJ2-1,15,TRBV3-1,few,CASSLGTRDDNEQFF,TGTGCCAGCAGCCTCGGGACCCGGGACGACAATGAGCAGTTCTTC
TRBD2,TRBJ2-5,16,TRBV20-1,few,CSASLGSGGFQETQYF,TGCAGTGCTAGTCTGGGTAGCGGGGGCTTTCAAGAGACCCAGTACTTC
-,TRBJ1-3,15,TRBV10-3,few,CAISDTGFSGNTIYF,TGTGCCATCAGTGACACAGGGTTCTCTGGAAACACCATATATTTT
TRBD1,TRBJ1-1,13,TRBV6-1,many,CASSVDRATEAFF,TGTGCCAGCAGTGTGGACAGGGCCACTGAAGCTTTCTTT
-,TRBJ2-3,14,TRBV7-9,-,CASSLQGYTDTQYF,TGTGCCAGCAGCTTACAGGGATACACAGATACGCAGTATTTT
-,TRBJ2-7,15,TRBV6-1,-,CASSKSDRNPREQYF,TGTGCCAGCAGTAAATCAGACAGGAACCCTCGGGAGCAGTACTTC
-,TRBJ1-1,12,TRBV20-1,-,CSARVLYTEAFF,TGCAGTGCTAGAGTGCTGTACACTGAAGCTTTCTTT
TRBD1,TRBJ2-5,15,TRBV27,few,CASSIGQGMVETQYF,TGTGCCAGCAGTATTGGACAGGGGATGGTTGAGACCCAGTACTTC
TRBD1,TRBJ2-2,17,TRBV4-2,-,CASSQKRRDRAEGELFF,TGTGCCAGCAGTCAAAAAAGGCGGGACAGGGCGGAAGGGGAGCTGTTTTTT
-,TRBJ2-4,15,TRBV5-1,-,CASSPPTNPGNIQYF,TGCGCCAGCAGCCCACCGACTAACCCGGGAAACATTCAGTACTTC
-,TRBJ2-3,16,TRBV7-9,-,CASSWDRGDNTDTQYF,TGTGCCAGCAGCTGGGATAGGGGGGACAACACAGATACGCAGTATTTT
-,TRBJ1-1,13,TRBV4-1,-,CASSQVGPREAFF,TGCGCCAGCAGCCAAGTGGGGCCGCGGGAAGCTTTCTTT
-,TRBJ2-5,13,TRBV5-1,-,CASSRDWRETQYF,TGCGCCAGCAGCCGGGACTGGAGGGAGACCCAGTACTTC
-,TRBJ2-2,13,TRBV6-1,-,CATEGQNTGELFF,TGTGCCACCGAGGGACAGAACACCGGGGAGCTGTTTTTT
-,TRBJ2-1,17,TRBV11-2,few,CASSFRGTLRHDNEQFF,TGTGCCAGCAGCTTTAGGGGGACTCTCCGACACGACAATGAGCAGTTCTTC